This T cell receptor beta chain appears in the sequencing data of a study of T cells in Graves' hyperthyroidism and ophthalmopathy. Study outcomes and limitations: Using 13 V-J features, a model discriminated ophthalmopathy from stable hyperthyroidism.

TCR beta CDR3 regions were amplified from RNA. First-round RT-PCR with HTBI primers amplified the TCR CDR3 region. Using its own MiXCR run on the multiplex PCR reads, TCRdb lists one record per CDR3 protein. The sample includes under 350,000 distinct CDR3 sequences, about a sixth of them seen just once. On this clonotype: Its antigen is as yet unknown.

With duration under 3 months, ophthalmopathy was active: Clinical Activity Score at least 3, NOSPECS at least 4. The study left out patients who had uncontrolled infection, other autoimmune disease, pregnancy or lactation. Out of over 7.5 ml of fresh peripheral blood came the PBMCs. Germline V gene data show CDR1 as MNHNS and CDR2 as SASEGT. The germline V and J ends were trimmed by 5 bases and 0 bases, with 13 bases remaining between them. The CDR3 extends over 16 amino acids. This receptor was taken from a woman aged 60-75 years with Graves' ophthalmopathy. Specimen: blood. The rearrangement links TRBV6-1 to TRBJ2-2; tentatively, D is TRBD1 (5 bases). In DNA, the CDR3 is TGTGCCAGCAGTCTAAGGGGCAGGGCGAACACCGGGGAGCTGTTTTTT. It codes for CASSLRGRANTGELFF.